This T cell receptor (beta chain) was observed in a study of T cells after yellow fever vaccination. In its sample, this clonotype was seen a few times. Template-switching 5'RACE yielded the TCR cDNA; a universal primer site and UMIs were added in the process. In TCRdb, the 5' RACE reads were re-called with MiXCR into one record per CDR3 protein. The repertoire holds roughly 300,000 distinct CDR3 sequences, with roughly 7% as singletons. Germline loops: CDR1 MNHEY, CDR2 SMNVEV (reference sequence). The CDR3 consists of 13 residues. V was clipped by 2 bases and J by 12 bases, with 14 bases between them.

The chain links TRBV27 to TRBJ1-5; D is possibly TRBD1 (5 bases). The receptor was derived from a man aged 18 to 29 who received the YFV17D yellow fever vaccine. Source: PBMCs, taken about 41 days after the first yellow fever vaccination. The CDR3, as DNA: TGTGCCAGCAGTTTAGGCCGATCGGGGGTCCAGCATTTT. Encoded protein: CASSLGRSGVQHF.